The T cell receptor (beta chain) described here comes from a study of glioma-infiltrating T cells. Regarding the study as a whole: Shared blood CDR3 signature motifs marked patients with low tissue-blood divergence. Gliomas, especially low-grade, showed above-expected tissue-blood divergence; non-neoplastic patients showed below.

With 5 bases clipped from V and 4 bases from J, the junction kept 4 bases outside the gene matches. The CDR3 has 14 residues. CDR1 and CDR2 (germline): MNHNS, SASEGT. Amplification of TCR alpha and beta CDR3 regions from RNA used iRepertoire nested multiplex PCR. TCRdb called the multiplex PCR reads again in MiXCR, with one record for every CDR3 protein. The profile covers around 390,000 distinct CDR3 sequences, with 41% appearing a single time and around 12% taken by the ten largest. About this clonotype itself: No antigen is known for it.

The source of this sequence is a human donor with low-grade glioma or glioblastoma, undergoing nonglioma brain surgery, or in good health (not recorded which). The rearrangement links TRBV6-1 to TRBJ2-2, with TRBD1 matching 7 bases. Sequencing input: glioma tissue, nonneoplastic brain tissue, or PBMCs (not recorded which). The DNA of the CDR3 is TGTGCCAGCAGTCCTTGGACAGGCACCGGGGAGCTGTTTTTT. Protein: CASSPWTGTGELFF.